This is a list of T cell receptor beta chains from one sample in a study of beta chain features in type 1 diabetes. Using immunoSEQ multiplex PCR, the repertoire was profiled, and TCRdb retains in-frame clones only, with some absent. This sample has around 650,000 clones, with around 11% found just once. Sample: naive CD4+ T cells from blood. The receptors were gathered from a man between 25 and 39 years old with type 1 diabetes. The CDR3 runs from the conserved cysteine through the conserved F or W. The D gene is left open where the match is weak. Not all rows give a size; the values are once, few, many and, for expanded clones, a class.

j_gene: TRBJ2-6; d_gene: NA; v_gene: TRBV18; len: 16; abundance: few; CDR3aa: CASSPNAGAGANVLTF; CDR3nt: TGTGCCAGCTCACCAAACGCAGGGGCTGGGGCCAACGTCCTGACTTTC
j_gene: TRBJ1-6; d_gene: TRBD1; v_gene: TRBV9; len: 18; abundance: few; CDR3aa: CASSVDTGTGEGNSPLHF; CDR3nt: TGTGCCAGCAGCGTAGACACTGGGACAGGGGAAGGGAATTCACCCCTCCACTTT
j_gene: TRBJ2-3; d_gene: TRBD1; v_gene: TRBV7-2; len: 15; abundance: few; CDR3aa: CASSPMTGSTDTQYF; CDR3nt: TGTGCCAGCAGCCCCATGACAGGGTCCACAGATACGCAGTATTTT
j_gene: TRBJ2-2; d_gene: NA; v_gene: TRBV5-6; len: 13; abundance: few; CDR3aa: CASSLERVGELFF; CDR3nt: TGTGCCAGCAGCTTGGAGAGGGTCGGGGAGCTGTTTTTT
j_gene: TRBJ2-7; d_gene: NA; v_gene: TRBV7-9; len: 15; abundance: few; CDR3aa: CASSPRGGGFLEQYF; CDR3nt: TGTGCCAGCAGCCCGAGAGGTGGTGGGTTTTTGGAGCAGTACTTC
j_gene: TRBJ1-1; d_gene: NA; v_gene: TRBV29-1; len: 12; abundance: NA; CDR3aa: CSVMQGNTEAFF; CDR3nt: TGCAGCGTAATGCAGGGGAACACTGAAGCTTTCTTT
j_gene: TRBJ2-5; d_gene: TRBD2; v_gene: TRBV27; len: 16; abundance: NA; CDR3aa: CASSFGSSGGRETQYF; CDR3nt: TGTGCCAGCAGTTTTGGGTCTAGCGGGGGAAGAGAGACCCAGTACTTC
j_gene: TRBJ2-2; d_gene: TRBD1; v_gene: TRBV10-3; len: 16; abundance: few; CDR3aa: CAISDPGQGQAGELFF; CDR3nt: TGTGCCATCAGTGACCCCGGACAGGGGCAGGCCGGGGAGCTGTTTTTT
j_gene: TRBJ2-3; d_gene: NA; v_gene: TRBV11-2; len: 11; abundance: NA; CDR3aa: CASSLSDTQYF; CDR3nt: TGTGCCAGCAGCCTATCAGATACGCAGTATTTT
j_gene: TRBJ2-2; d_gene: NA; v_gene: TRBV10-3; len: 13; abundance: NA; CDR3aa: CAIRNTGTGELFF; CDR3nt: TGTGCCATCAGAAATACAGGAACCGGGGAGCTGTTTTTT
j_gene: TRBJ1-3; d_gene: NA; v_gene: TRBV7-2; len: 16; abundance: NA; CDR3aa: CASSLGQGVTGNTIYF; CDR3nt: TGTGCCAGCAGCTTAGGGCAGGGTGTGACTGGAAACACCATATATTTT
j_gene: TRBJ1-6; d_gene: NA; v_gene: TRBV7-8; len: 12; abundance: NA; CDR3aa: CASSITNSPLHF; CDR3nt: TGTGCCAGCAGCATCACTAATTCACCCCTCCACTTT
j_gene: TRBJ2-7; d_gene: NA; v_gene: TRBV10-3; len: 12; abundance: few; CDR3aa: CAISIGSYEQYF; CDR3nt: TGTGCCATCAGTATAGGGAGTTATGAGCAGTACTTC
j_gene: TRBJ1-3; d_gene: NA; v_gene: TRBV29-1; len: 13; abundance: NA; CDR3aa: CSVVYLTGNTIYF; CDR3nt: TGCAGCGTTGTGTATTTGACAGGAAACACCATATATTTT
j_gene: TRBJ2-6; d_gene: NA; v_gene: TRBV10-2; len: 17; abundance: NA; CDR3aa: CASSEMRLSSGANVLTF; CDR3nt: TGCGCCAGCAGTGAGATGAGACTGAGCTCTGGGGCCAACGTCCTGACTTTC
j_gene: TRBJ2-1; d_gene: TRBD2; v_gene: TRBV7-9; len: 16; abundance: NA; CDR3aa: CASSTLGLAEINEQFF; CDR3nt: TGTGCCAGCAGCACCTTGGGACTAGCGGAGATTAATGAGCAGTTCTTC
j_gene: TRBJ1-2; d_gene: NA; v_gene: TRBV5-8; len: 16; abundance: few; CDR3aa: CASSQRTRLLAYGYTF; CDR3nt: TGTGCCAGCAGCCAACGGACGCGACTCTTAGCCTATGGCTACACCTTC
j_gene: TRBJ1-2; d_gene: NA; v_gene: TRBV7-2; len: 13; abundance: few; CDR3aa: CASSRYTEEGYTF; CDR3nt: TGTGCCAGCAGCCGCTACACCGAGGAGGGCTACACCTTC
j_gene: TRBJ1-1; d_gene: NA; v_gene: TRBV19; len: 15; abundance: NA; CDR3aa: CASSPGGLGSTEAFF; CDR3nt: TGTGCCAGTAGTCCCGGAGGGCTGGGCTCAACTGAAGCTTTCTTT